This paragraph covers one T cell receptor beta chain sequence. The clone's antigen remains unknown. No much larger clonotype is one base removed from it; base qualities were not supplied. The protocol used for the library was the immunoSEQ multiplex PCR assay. For the multiplex PCR, a mixture combining 60 forward primers for TCR Vbeta segments and 13 reverse primers for TCR Jbeta segments was used. A multiplex PCR assay on genomic DNA amplified the CDR3 region of rearranged TCR beta genes. Amplified TCR beta libraries were sequenced as 87-base-pair reads on the Illumina HiSeq System. Per the source publication's procedure: Across the 600 to 700 repertoires, a later analysis counted approximately 75 million unique TCR beta chains, some 11 million of which were shared by at least two donors. Raw reads were error-corrected and collapsed into unique sequences by a nearest-neighbor algorithm in which closely related sequences were merged to remove PCR and sequencing errors. V, D and J gene segments were assigned by aligning CDR3 sequences to IMGT reference sequences. Each retained sequence needed at least a six-nucleotide match to both a V gene segment and a J gene segment. Rearrangements were classified as productive when the CDR3 lacked stop codons and remained in frame with V and J, and all other rearrangements were classified as non-productive. CDR3 was defined by IMGT convention, running from the second conserved V-encoded cysteine to the conserved J-encoded phenylalanine. In an earlier analysis of 550 to 650 of the donors, sequences lacking an unambiguous match to a single V gene segment were excluded. An earlier analysis of just under 600 of the donors called V segments functional above 56.7% productive rearrangements and segregating when the between-donor standard deviation exceeded 5%. To diagnose cytomegalovirus status from the catalog of TCR beta chain sequences, a statistical classification framework was built. A later analysis assigned V and J genes by comparing TCR nucleotide sequences with IMGT/GENE-DB human TR gene sequences. In a later analysis, CDR3 sequences and most-parsimonious VDJ recombination scenarios were assigned using the TCRdist pipeline. In a later analysis, each TCR beta chain was defined by its CDR3 amino acid sequence together with its V-gene family, and reads without a unique V-gene family were excluded. In a later analysis, 450 to 600 highly shared, low-generation-probability nucleotide sequences were removed to address suspected cross-contamination and a sequencing artifact. A later analysis calculated a clonal expansion index for each public chain from normalized within-repertoire ranks of inferred template counts. In a later analysis, generation probabilities were computed with a VDJ recombination model fitted to out-of-frame rearrangements, and the resulting probabilities were checked against IGoR. A later analysis scored TCR-TCR, TCR-HLA and TCR-CMV co-occurrence with hypergeometric tests, applying a repertoire-size bias correction to TCR pairs. To estimate false discovery rates, a later analysis permuted the HLA or CMV assignments 20 times. In a later analysis, co-occurring TCRs were grouped using DBSCAN, with TCRdist sequence similarity added in when clustering inside HLA-allele-positive subsets. Repertoires with fewer than 30,000 or more than 120,000 public chains were left out of co-occurrence clustering, as were four to six repertoires with anomalous nucleotide sharing. TCRdb retrieved this table from immuneACCESS and kept in-frame rearrangements only. Not all clones are present; in checked studies, unresolved V genes account for under half, and no reason is known for the remainder. V and J calls and clone size are those listed in that table; D and trimming were worked out from the DNA. In this sample the table shows some 100,000 clones, around 82% of which occur a single time. Together, the top ten hold 4% of the sample.

The data derive from a study of cytomegalovirus exposure and HLA in healthy donors (dated by TCRdb to 2016 to 2017). Study-level background: In an earlier analysis of under 600 of the donors, approximately 300 Gb of sequence data and 117 million unique TCR beta sequences from roughly 200 million T cells were reported. Roughly 300 gigabases of sequencing data and approximately 91 million unique TCR sequences made up an early release that covered roughly 670 HLA-typed donors. Among the roughly 400 genotyped donors, roughly 80% belonged to the genetic ancestry cluster associated with self-reported Caucasian donors. The aim of the study was to test whether cataloging public T cell receptors could identify signatures of past pathogen exposure. The study profiled the T cell repertoires of 666 subjects by immunosequencing and related them to cytomegalovirus serostatus. In addition to the first cohort of around 670 subjects, a separate validation cohort of 100 to 150 different subjects was used. To predict cytomegalovirus infection status, the study brought together high-throughput TCR immunosequencing, statistical association of individual TCRs with disease status, and machine learning. To study patterns of TCR occurrence, a later analysis re-analyzed previously published TCR beta repertoires from 700 or so donors and added high-resolution HLA genotyping. Rather than using new phenotypic data, the later analysis identified candidate immune exposures from TCR beta sequences and from how often those sequences occurred across donors. An earlier analysis of 587 of the donors used high-throughput TCR beta sequencing to judge whether each TCR beta V gene segment behaved as functional or pseudogenic. Donor age, sex, ethnicity and CMV serostatus were collected together with the repertoire data. A later genetic analysis used genome-wide SNP genotypes for about 60% of the roughly 670 donors, treating that subset as a discovery cohort. All discovery cohort repertoires had been generated using a single sequencing platform. Class I and class II HLA loci were covered by the typing at four-digit resolution. Typing coverage varied by locus: roughly 620-640 donors for A, B, C, DRB1 and DQB1; under 550 for DQA1; 600 to 610 for DPA1; around 490 for DPB1. A few DR-DQ haplotypes were treated as single units for association and clustering because of strong linkage in the cohort. On average, around 240,000 unique TCR beta nucleotide sequences were sequenced per donor among some 430 genotyped donors of the cohort, with 15% to 20% of those sequences being non-productive. Here is what the overall study found, with its caveats: It was suggested by the authors that the approach could potentially be generalized to other disease states and immunological phenotypes. Across donors, most TCR sequences were observed very rarely, whereas some public TCRs were present in many individuals. In a later analysis, most CMV-associated TCR beta chains were found to appear HLA-restricted, with HLA associations seemingly driven largely by CMV exposure. In a later analysis, HLA-associated TCR beta chains were found to be more clonally expanded and to have lower generation probabilities than equally common non-associated chains. The study gave a list of about 170 TCR beta chains associated with cytomegalovirus. The sequencing pipeline was judged likely to have produced a cluster of highly shared sequence variants as a technical artifact. In an earlier analysis of over 550 of the donors, most TCR beta V segments were observed in productive rearrangements about 87% or about 30% of the time, broadly matching IMGT annotations. A later analysis reported that several top co-occurrence clusters appeared linked to parvovirus B19, influenza, CMV and Epstein-Barr virus. Because HLA typing was missing for some donors at each locus, association tests included only the typed subset. In a later genetic analysis, a missense DCLRE1C variant was associated with V-gene and J-gene trimming of TCR beta chains, and the association was replicated in an independent cohort. Immune exposure information for the cohort was limited to CMV serostatus. The 87-base-pair reads could not distinguish some IMGT-functional V segments, including TRBV6-2 and TRBV6-3, so those segments were excluded. When HLA alleles, especially DR and DQ, strongly co-occurred, TCR associations were difficult to assign to individual alleles. Correlated functional status among segregating V segments might reflect linkage disequilibrium, but an unknown experimental factor could not be ruled out. Sequencing depth was assumed to be roughly uniform across donors in the presence/absence analyses, though that assumption may not hold. In vitro tests confirmed that a few of the cytomegalovirus-associated TCR beta chains recognize cytomegalovirus antigens. A further reported finding was that TCR beta sequences accurately predicted the HLA-A and HLA-B alleles for most subjects in the first cohort. This cohort had only TCR beta chains sequenced, and the lack of alpha or paired-chain data limited which features could be detected. According to a later analysis, TCR association rates differed among HLA loci, with DRB1 alleles showing the most associated TCRs and HLA-C alleles showing the fewest. The classifier was reported to diagnose cytomegalovirus status with high specificity and sensitivity in both the original and validation cohorts. Specific HLA alleles were associated with 15,000 to 20,000 TCR beta sequences at a false discovery rate of 0.05 in a later analysis. Because counts were too low, 15 or so rarely observed V segments, including chromosome 9 orphons, were excluded from the earlier analysis of several hundred of the donors. Compared with the roughly 670-donor mean, donors in an Asian-associated ancestry cluster had fewer N-insertions in productive TCRs, according to a later genetic analysis.

In total, roughly 670 healthy bone marrow donors made up the cohort. Cohort members were all nominally healthy when sampled, although unrecorded immune exposures were likely present. The donor tested CMV seropositive, placing the donor among the 289 seropositive members of the cohort. Every donor gave a peripheral blood sample, and the peripheral blood mononuclear cells from that sample were used for TCR beta sequencing. The Qiagen DNeasy Blood Extraction Kit was used to extract genomic DNA from the blood cell samples. V is cut by 3 bases and J by 5 bases, and the space between the germline ends is 16 bases. CDR1 and CDR2, per the germline V gene, are MNHEY and SVGAGI. CDR3 length: 16 amino acids, cysteine to phenylalanine. The kept DNA is CDR3 alone, 48 bases in frame from the first base.

The V and J genes are TRBV6-5 and TRBJ2-2; the D segment could be TRBD2, given 6 matching bases. The source material was PBMCs. The TCR was taken from a woman in her fifties or sixties in good health and CMV-seropositive. CDR3 region: CASSYNRGYRTGELFF. In nucleotide form, the sequence is TGTGCCAGCAGTTATAATCGGGGGTACCGGACCGGGGAGCTGTTTTTT.